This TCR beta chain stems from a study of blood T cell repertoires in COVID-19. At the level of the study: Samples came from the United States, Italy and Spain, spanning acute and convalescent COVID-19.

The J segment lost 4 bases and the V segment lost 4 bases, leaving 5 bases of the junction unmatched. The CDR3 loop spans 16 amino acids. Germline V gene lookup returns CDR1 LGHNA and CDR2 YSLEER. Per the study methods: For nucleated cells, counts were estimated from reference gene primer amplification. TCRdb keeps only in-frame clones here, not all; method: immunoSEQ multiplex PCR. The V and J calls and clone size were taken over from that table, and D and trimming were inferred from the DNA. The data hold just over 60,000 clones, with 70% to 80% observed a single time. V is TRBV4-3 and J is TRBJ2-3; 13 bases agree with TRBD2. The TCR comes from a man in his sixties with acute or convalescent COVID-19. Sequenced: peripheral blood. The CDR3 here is CASSPTSGRAADTQYF. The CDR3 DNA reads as TGCGCCAGCAGCCCTACTAGCGGGAGGGCCGCAGATACGCAGTATTTT.